A single sample is the source of the 3 T cell receptor beta chains below, sequenced in a study of early stage breast cancer tumors. Profiled with immunoSEQ multiplex PCR; TCRdb holds only in-frame clones, not every one. The data contain some 41,000 clones, 55% to 75% of them singletons. Sequencing input: blood. The receptors were sampled from a person aged 45-60 years with breast cancer.

The CDR3 DNA reads as TGCGCCAGCAGCGCCGGGACTAGGCGGGAGACCCAGTACTTC. Amino acids: CASSAGTRRETQYF. J is TRBJ2-5 and V is TRBV5-1; 8 bases are shared with TRBD2. J gave up 5 bases and V 4 bases, and 7 bases lay outside the gene matches. The germline CDR1 and CDR2 sequences are SGHRS and YFSETQ. This CDR3 contains 14 residues.

In DNA, the CDR3 is TGTGCCAGCAGCGTAGTAATGGGACAGGGGGCAGATACGCAGTATTTT. Translation gives CASSVVMGQGADTQYF. V gene TRBV9 combines with J gene TRBJ2-3; 11 bases match TRBD1. The CDR3 is made up of 16 amino acids. The V gene's germline CDR1 is SGDLS and CDR2 YYNGEE. V was clipped by 0 bases and J by 4 bases; unmatched bases: 4.

The chain has TRBV18 and TRBJ1-2; 8 positions agree with TRBD1. V trimming: 6 bases; J trimming: 4 bases; junction bases outside the gene matches: 10. The CDR3 covers 15 residues. The germline CDR1 and CDR2 sequences are KGHSH and LQKENI. The CDR3 spells CASSFMGQASYGYTF. CDR3 DNA: TGTGCCAGCTCGTTTATGGGACAGGCCAGCTATGGCTACACCTTC.